These T cell receptor beta chains were read from a single sample in a study of T-cell reconstitution after alpha-beta-depleted transplantation in children. TCRdb reanalysed the PCR reads using MiXCR and keeps one entry per CDR3 protein. The table shows some 600,000 distinct CDR3 sequences, with around 13% occurring only once. Here the sequenced sample was PBMCs, mostly from graft donor cells, taken 360 days after TCRalphabeta/CD19-depleted stem cell transplant. Receptors were obtained from a male patient between 10 and 17 years old who had a stem cell transplant for acute myeloid leukemia, so the T cells may come from the graft donor. CDR3s include the opening cysteine and the closing phenylalanine or tryptophan. A D gene is named only where the DNA matches it firmly. Size tells how often a clone was seen (once, few, many) or the class of an expanded clone, and some rows leave it out.

>TRBJ2-1|TRBV29-1|many|TRBD2
TGCAGCGTCCTATCCCTGACTAGCGGGAATGAGCAGTTCTTC
CSVLSLTSGNEQFF
>TRBJ2-1|TRBV7-8|few|-
TGTGCCAGCAGCTTACTAGCTTCAGGTGAGCAGTTCTTC
CASSLLASGEQFF
>TRBJ2-1|TRBV20-1|-|TRBD2
TGCAGTGCTAAGGTAGCGGGGCTACACAATGAGCAGTTCTTC
CSAKVAGLHNEQFF
>TRBJ2-1|TRBV7-2|few|TRBD2
TGTGCCAGCAGCTTAGCACCCGGACTAGAAGCGAGCAATGAGCAGTTCTTC
CASSLAPGLEASNEQFF
>TRBJ1-1|TRBV15|-|-
TGTGCCACCAGCAGGGATAAGTTGACCCCGCCCAACACTGAAGCTTTCTTT
CATSRDKLTPPNTEAFF
>TRBJ2-3|TRBV25-1|few|TRBD2
TGTGCCAGCAGTCGGCTAGCGGGAGTCGGGTTTGCAGATACGCAGTATTTT
CASSRLAGVGFADTQYF
>TRBJ2-1|TRBV4-3|-|-
TGCGCCAGCAGCCAACAGGTAGTTAGCGCCGGGGGCGATGAGCAGTTCTTC
CASSQQVVSAGGDEQFF
>TRBJ2-7|TRBV20-1|-|-
TGCAGTGCTCCTGGTAGCCCCGAGCAGTACTTC
CSAPGSPEQYF
>TRBJ2-1|TRBV12-3/TRBV12-4|few|-
TGTGCCAGCAGTGGTTTCTATGAGCAGTTCTTC
CASSGFYEQFF
>TRBJ2-1|TRBV10-3|many|TRBD2
TGTGCCATCAGTGTGACTAGCGGGAGAGATGAGCAGTTCTTC
CAISVTSGRDEQFF
>TRBJ2-1|TRBV4-3|-|-
TGCGCCAGCAGCCATGTTGGGCCGTACGAGCAGTTCTTC
CASSHVGPYEQFF
>TRBJ2-1|TRBV28|-|TRBD2
TGTGCCTGCCGTCGGACTAGCGGAACTAACTCCTACAATGAGCAGTTCTTC
CACRRTSGTNSYNEQFF
>TRBJ1-1|TRBV5-1|many|TRBD1
TGCGCCAGCAGCTCCGGGGACAGGGCGAGAGAGTACACTGAAGCTTTCTTT
CASSSGDRAREYTEAFF
>TRBJ2-1|TRBV2|-|TRBD1
TGTGCCAGCAGAAGGGACAGGGGCCCTCTCCATGAGCAGTTCTTC
CASRRDRGPLHEQFF
>TRBJ2-3|TRBV28|many|-
TGTGCCAGCAGGTGGGCCCCAGATACGCAGTATTTT
CASRWAPDTQYF
>TRBJ1-1|TRBV28|few|-
TGTGCCAGCAGTACCCGCAAAAAGAACACTGAAGCTTTCTTT
CASSTRKKNTEAFF
>TRBJ2-1|TRBV6-2/TRBV6-3|many|-
TGTGCCAGCAGCCCCTCGGGTGGGATCACCTACAATGAGCAGTTCTTC
CASSPSGGITYNEQFF
>TRBJ1-1|TRBV5-1|many|TRBD1
TGCGCCAGCAGCATTGGGACAGCCATGAACACTGAAGCTTTCTTT
CASSIGTAMNTEAFF
>TRBJ2-5|TRBV24-1|many|-
TGTGCCACCCAGGGGCCCTCGATGCAAGAGACCCAGTACTTC
CATQGPSMQETQYF
>TRBJ2-1|TRBV6-4|few|TRBD2
TGTGCCAGCAGCCGCTGGACTAGTGGGTACAATGAGCAGTTCTTC
CASSRWTSGYNEQFF
>TRBJ2-2|TRBV6-2/TRBV6-3|many|-
TGTGCCAGCAGCGACCGGCTGTTTAGCGGAGTGAACACCGGGGAGCTGTTTTTT
CASSDRLFSGVNTGELFF
>TRBJ1-6|TRBV7-6|few|TRBD1
TGTGCCAGCAGCTTACGACAGGGAGCTTATTCACCCCTCCACTTT
CASSLRQGAYSPLHF
>TRBJ2-5|TRBV18|-|-
TGTGCCAGCTCCCCCTGGCTAGCGAGAGAGACCCAGTACTTC
CASSPWLARETQYF
>TRBJ2-6|TRBV7-3|few|-
TGTGCCAGCAGCGCCAGGGCTGGGGCCAACGTCCTGACTTTC
CASSARAGANVLTF
>TRBJ2-7|TRBV30|few|TRBD1
TGTGCCTGGTACAGCGGGCAGGGGGCGAACGAGCAGTACTTC
CAWYSGQGANEQYF
>TRBJ2-7|TRBV5-1|-|-
TGCGCCAGCAGCCCGCCCGATCCCTACGAGCAGTACTTC
CASSPPDPYEQYF
>TRBJ2-7|TRBV27|few|-
TGTGCCAGCAGTTTACGGGGCCGGGTGGGAGCAACCTACGAGCAGTACTTC
CASSLRGRVGATYEQYF
>TRBJ2-1|TRBV6-2/TRBV6-3|-|TRBD2
TGTGCCAGCAGTAGAGCAATAGCGGGACCCTCCTACAATGAGCAGTTCTTC
CASSRAIAGPSYNEQFF
>TRBJ2-5|TRBV10-3|-|-
TGTGCCATCAGCCCCCCCGGGGGCTATAATCGAGAGACCCAGTACTTC
CAISPPGGYNRETQYF
>TRBJ2-7|TRBV20-1|few|-
TGCAGTGCTAGAGATCTACGGCAGAATCCCTACGAGCAGTACTTC
CSARDLRQNPYEQYF
>TRBJ2-5|TRBV5-4|few|-
TGTGCCAGCAGCTCGACTAGTAATATCTACGAGACCCAGTACTTC
CASSSTSNIYETQYF
>TRBJ2-7|TRBV6-2/TRBV6-3|many|TRBD1
TGTGCCAGCAGCCCGGGACAGGGGCCCACCTACGAGCAGTACTTC
CASSPGQGPTYEQYF
>TRBJ2-3|TRBV20-1|few|-
TGCAGTGCTAAGCGGGCGGAAAGCACAGATACGCAGTATTTT
CSAKRAESTDTQYF
>TRBJ2-3|TRBV20-1|-|TRBD2
TGCAGTGCTAGGCGACTAGCGGGGGGCACAGATACGCAGTATTTT
CSARRLAGGTDTQYF
>TRBJ1-1|TRBV7-9|few|TRBD1
TGTGCCAGCAGCTCGGGACAGGGCGAAGAGACTGAAGCTTTCTTT
CASSSGQGEETEAFF
>TRBJ2-1|TRBV24-1|-|TRBD2
TGTGCCACCAGTGATTTATGGACTAGCGGGAGCCATGAGCAGTTCTTC
CATSDLWTSGSHEQFF
>TRBJ2-7|TRBV20-1|-|TRBD2
TGCAGTGCTCCACGGACTAGCTGGGGTGGCGAGCAGTACTTC
CSAPRTSWGGEQYF
>TRBJ2-7|TRBV7-9|-|-
TGTGCCAGCAGCTTAGCAGTAACGACTTTCGAGCAGTACTTC
CASSLAVTTFEQYF
>TRBJ2-5|TRBV5-1|many|-
TGCGCCAGCAGCTTGGTCCTAGAGACCCAGTACTTC
CASSLVLETQYF
>TRBJ2-7|TRBV29-1|few|-
TGCAGCGCCGGCGGAGCCTTAATCTACGAGCAGTACTTC
CSAGGALIYEQYF
>TRBJ2-1|TRBV20-1|-|-
TGCAGTGCTGGGATAAATGAGCAGTTCTTC
CSAGINEQFF
>TRBJ2-7|TRBV2|-|TRBD2
TGTGCCAGCAGTGAGGTGGGGGGGATCGCCTACGAGCAGTACTTC
CASSEVGGIAYEQYF
>TRBJ2-1|TRBV6-1|many|TRBD1
TGTGCCAGCAGGAGTTTGACAGGGACATTCGGAAATGAGCAGTTCTTC
CASRSLTGTFGNEQFF
>TRBJ2-7|TRBV20-1|few|-
TGCAGTGCTCCCCCGGGTGGGGGAGGTACGTACGAGCAGTACTTC
CSAPPGGGGTYEQYF
>TRBJ2-7|TRBV28|-|TRBD1
TGTGCCAGCAGTTTCCAGGGGGCGTCTGCCTACGAGCAGTACTTC
CASSFQGASAYEQYF
>TRBJ2-2|TRBV12-3/TRBV12-4|few|-
TGTGCCAGCAGTTTCCTGTGGACAGAGAACACCGGGGAGCTGTTTTTT
CASSFLWTENTGELFF
>TRBJ2-3|TRBV6-5|many|TRBD2
TGTGCCAGCAGCTATCTAGCGGGAAGCACAGATACGCAGTATTTT
CASSYLAGSTDTQYF
>TRBJ2-1|TRBV5-1|few|-
TGCGCCAGCAGCGCGGGACCCGTCTACAATGAGCAGTTCTTC
CASSAGPVYNEQFF